The 10 T cell receptor beta chains below all came from one sample that was sequenced in a study of blood T cells in healthy people across ages. Through a sample-barcoded 5' primer and a J-beta primer mix, a second PCR was run for about 7 to 12 cycles. TCRdb analysed the 5' RACE reads with MiXCR anew, one entry per CDR3 protein. The sample has about 290,000 distinct CDR3 sequences; around 27% are singletons. Sequenced input: blood. The source of these receptors is a woman aged 70-85 years in good health.

This clonotype was picked up a small number of times. The J gene is TRBJ1-4, the V gene TRBV20-1; D is unclear. Germline lookup yields CDR1 DFQATT and CDR2 SNEGSKA (reference sequence). This CDR3 is 14 amino acids long. The V gene lost 7 bases and the J gene lost 5 bases, with 17 bases spanning the gap. The CDR3 protein is CSVKEGRNNEKLFF. DNA of the CDR3: TGCAGTGTTAAGGAAGGGCGGAACAATGAAAAACTGTTTTTT.

This sequence joins TRBV29-1 and TRBJ2-7; 7 positions agree with TRBD1. There are 12 residues in the CDR3. Trimming removed 7 bases from V and 2 bases from J; junction bases left unmatched: 5. Germline V gives CDR1 SQVTM, CDR2 ANQGSEA. CDR3 sequence (DNA): TGCAGCGCCTCGACAGGGACCTACGAGCAGTACTTC. Protein: CSASTGTYEQYF.

This chain uses TRBV7-3 with TRBJ2-1, with D unresolved. This CDR3 has 11 residues. Trimming pared 3 bases from V and 8 bases from J, leaving 5 bases between. CDR1 is SGHTA, CDR2 FQGTGA, per germline. The CDR3 sequence is CASSFRDEQFF. CDR3 DNA: TGTGCCAGCAGCTTTCGCGATGAGCAGTTCTTC. The full variable domain, rest sourced from reference TRBV7-3 and TRBJ2-1, is GAGVSQTPSNKVTEKGKYVELRCDPISGHTALYWYRQSLGQGPEFLIYFQGTGAADDSGLPNDRFFAVRPEGSVSTLKIQRTERGDSAVYLCASSFRDEQFFGPGTRLTVL.

The V call is TRBV10-3, the J call TRBJ2-3, with no clear D. V lost 4 bases to trimming and J lost 2 bases, with 13 bases between them. Per the germline V gene, CDR1 is ENHRY and CDR2 is SYGVKD. This CDR3 region has 15 residues. The CDR3, as DNA: TGTGCCATCAGTGGGTCCGCCGGGTACACAGATACGCAGTATTTT. This sequence encodes CAISGSAGYTDTQYF.

On this clonotype: Relative to the germline gene, one junction end is altered; a read error may explain this. The chain has TRBV29-1 and TRBJ1-2; no reliable D call. Germline-derived CDR1 and CDR2 are SQVTM and ANQGSEA. The CDR3 is 11 residues long. This CDR3 reads CSVKANYGHTF. In DNA form, the CDR3 reads TGCAGCGTGAAAGCTAACTATGGCCACACCTTC.

This clonotype showed up just a few times. The chain is built from TRBV19 and TRBJ2-5; the D is unclear. Trimming left V 1 base short and J 7 bases short, with 19 bases between. Germline values: CDR1 LNHDA, CDR2 SQIVND (reference sequence). The CDR3 sequence is 16 residues long. CDR3 protein: CASSIVARSQKGTQYF. The CDR3 DNA follows: TGTGCCAGTAGTATAGTCGCGCGGTCCCAAAAGGGGACCCAGTACTTC.

This clonotype was counted ten times or more. One end of the junction is discordant with germline, which a read error may explain. The chain's CDR3 is CASSQGTTRFF. DNA for the CDR3: TGTGCCAGCAGCCAAGGGACTACCCGGTTCTTC. The V gene is TRBV14, the J gene TRBJ2-5; possibly TRBD2 for D (6 bases). Germline-derived CDR1 and CDR2 are SGHDN and FVKESK. The length of the CDR3 is 11 residues.

In its sample, this clonotype was seen a few times. The chain recombines TRBV2 with TRBJ1-5; D may be TRBD1 (5 bases). Germline CDR1 is SNHLY and CDR2 is FYNNEI. V lost 7 bases and J 4 bases, leaving 11 bases between the germline ends. The CDR3 contains 13 residues. CDR3 sequence (DNA): TGTGCCAGCATGGGGGGGAAGAATCAGCCCCAGCATTTT. Translated, it gives CASMGGKNQPQHF.

This clonotype was counted many times. CDR3 bases: TGTGCCAGCAGCTTAACGTATTGGGAGACCCAGTACTTC. Translated, it gives CASSLTYWETQYF. V usage is TRBV7-3 and J usage is TRBJ2-5; D remains ambiguous. Between the trimmed V and J ends, which lost 0 bases and 5 bases, there was a span of 7 bases. Germline V CDR1 and CDR2: SGHTA, FQGTGA. The CDR3 runs to 13 residues.

This chain uses TRBV7-2 with TRBJ2-7; TRBD1 is a possible D gene (6 bases). CDR1 and CDR2 from the germline V gene are SGHTA and FQGNSA. V was cut by 1 base and J by 6 bases, with 13 bases left in between. The CDR3 contains 14 residues. This chain's CDR3 is CASSLGTALTEQYF. The CDR3 nucleotides read TGTGCCAGCAGCTTAGGGACAGCTCTCACCGAGCAGTACTTC.